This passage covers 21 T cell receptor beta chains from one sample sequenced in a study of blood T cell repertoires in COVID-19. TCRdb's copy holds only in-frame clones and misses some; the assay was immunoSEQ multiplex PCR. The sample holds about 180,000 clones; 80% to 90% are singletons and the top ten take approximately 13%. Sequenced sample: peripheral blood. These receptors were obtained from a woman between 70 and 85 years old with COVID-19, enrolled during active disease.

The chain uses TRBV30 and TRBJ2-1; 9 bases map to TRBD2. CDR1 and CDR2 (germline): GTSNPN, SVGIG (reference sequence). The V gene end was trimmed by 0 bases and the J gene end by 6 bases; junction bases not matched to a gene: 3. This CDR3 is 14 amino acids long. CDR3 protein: CAWSVDSGSNEQFF. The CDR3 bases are TGTGCCTGGAGTGTAGATAGCGGGAGCAATGAGCAGTTCTTC.

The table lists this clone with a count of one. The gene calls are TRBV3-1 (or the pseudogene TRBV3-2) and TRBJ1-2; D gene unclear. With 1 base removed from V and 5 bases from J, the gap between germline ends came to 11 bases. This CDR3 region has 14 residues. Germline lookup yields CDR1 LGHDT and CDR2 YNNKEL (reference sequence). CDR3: CASSQGRSEYGYTF. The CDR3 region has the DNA TGTGCCAGCAGCCAAGGTCGCAGTGAATATGGCTACACCTTC.

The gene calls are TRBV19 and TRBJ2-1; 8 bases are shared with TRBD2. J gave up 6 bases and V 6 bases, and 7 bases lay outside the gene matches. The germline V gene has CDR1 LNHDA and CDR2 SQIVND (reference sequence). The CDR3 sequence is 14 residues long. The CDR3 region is CASRASGSPNEQFF. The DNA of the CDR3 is TGTGCCAGTAGGGCTAGCGGGTCGCCCAATGAGCAGTTCTTC.

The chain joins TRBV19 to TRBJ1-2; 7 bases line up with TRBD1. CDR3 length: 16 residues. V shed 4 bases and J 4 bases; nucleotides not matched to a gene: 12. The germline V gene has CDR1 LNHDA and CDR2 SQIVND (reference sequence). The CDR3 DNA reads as TGTGCCAGTAGTAGGCCTGGACAGGACCCATTCTATGGCTACACCTTC. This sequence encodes CASSRPGQDPFYGYTF.

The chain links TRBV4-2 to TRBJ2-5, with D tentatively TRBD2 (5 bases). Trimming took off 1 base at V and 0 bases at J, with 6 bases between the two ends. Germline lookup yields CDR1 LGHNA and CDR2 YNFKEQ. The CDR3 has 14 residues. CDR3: CASSQGGDQETQYF. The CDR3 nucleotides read TGTGCCAGCAGCCAAGGGGGAGACCAAGAGACCCAGTACTTC.

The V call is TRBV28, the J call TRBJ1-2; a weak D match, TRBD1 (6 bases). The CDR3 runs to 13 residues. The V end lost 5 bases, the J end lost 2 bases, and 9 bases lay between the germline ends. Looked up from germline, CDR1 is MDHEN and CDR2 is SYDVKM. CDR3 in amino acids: CASSITGNYGYTF. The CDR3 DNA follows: TGTGCCAGCAGTATAACAGGGAACTATGGCTACACCTTC.

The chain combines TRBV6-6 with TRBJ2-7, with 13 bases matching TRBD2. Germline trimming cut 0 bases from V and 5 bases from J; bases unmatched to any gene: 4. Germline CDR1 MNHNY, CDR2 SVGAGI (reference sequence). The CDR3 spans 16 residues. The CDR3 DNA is TGTGCCAGCAGTTACTCGAGGGGGACTAGCGGGGACGAGCAGTACTTC. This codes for CASSYSRGTSGDEQYF.

The CDR3 loop is CASSQDSDEQYF. CDR3 nucleotide sequence: TGTGCCAGCAGCCAGGACAGCGACGAGCAGTACTTC. The rearrangement links TRBV6-2 or TRBV6-3 to TRBJ2-7, with D possibly being TRBD1 (6 bases). CDR1 and CDR2 (germline): MNHEY, SVGEGT. The CDR3 is 12 residues long. V was pared by 6 bases and J by 5 bases, with 11 bases between.

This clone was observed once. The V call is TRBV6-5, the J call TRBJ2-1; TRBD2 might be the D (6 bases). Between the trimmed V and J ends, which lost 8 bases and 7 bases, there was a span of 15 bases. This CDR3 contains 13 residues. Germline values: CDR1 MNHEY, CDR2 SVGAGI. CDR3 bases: TGTGCCAGCTGGTGGGGCGGGAATAATGAGCAGTTCTTC. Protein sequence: CASWWGGNNEQFF.

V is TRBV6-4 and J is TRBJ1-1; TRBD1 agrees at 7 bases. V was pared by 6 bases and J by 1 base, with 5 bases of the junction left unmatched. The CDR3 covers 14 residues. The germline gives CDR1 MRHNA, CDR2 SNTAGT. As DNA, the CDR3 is TGTGCCAGCAGCAGACAGGGCTCGAACACTGAAGCTTTCTTT. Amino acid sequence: CASSRQGSNTEAFF.

Written as DNA, the CDR3 is TGCAGTGCTAGTGCAGGGGCCGGATCCACTGAAGCTTTCTTT. Amino acids: CSASAGAGSTEAFF. This sequence joins TRBV20-1 and TRBJ1-1; TRBD1 is a possible D gene (6 bases). Germline CDR1 and CDR2: DFQATT and SNEGSKA (reference sequence). The CDR3 covers 14 residues. V was pared by 3 bases and J by 4 bases, with 15 bases between.

In DNA form, the CDR3 reads TGTGCCACCAGTGAACGACAGTACAATGAGCAGTTCTTC. Its protein is CATSERQYNEQFF. The chain carries TRBV24-1 and TRBJ2-1, with a weak D call TRBD1 (5 bases). Trimming took 4 bases from V and 4 from J, leaving 7 bases between them. CDR1 and CDR2 (germline): KGHDR, SFDVKD. This CDR3 has 13 amino acids.

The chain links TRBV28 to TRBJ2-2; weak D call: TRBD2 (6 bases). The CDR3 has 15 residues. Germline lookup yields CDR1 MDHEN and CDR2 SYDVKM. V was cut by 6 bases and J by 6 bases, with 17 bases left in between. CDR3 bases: TGTGCCAGCAGGGCTTCGGGGGAGCGATCCGGGGAGCTGTTTTTT. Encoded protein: CASRASGERSGELFF.

CDR3 in DNA: TGTGCCAGCTCACGGCAGGCAGGGCGAGAGAACACTGAAGCTTTCTTT. This codes for CASSRQAGRENTEAFF. This chain connects TRBV18 to TRBJ1-1; tentative D call: TRBD1 (5 bases). Deletions cut 4 bases from V and 1 base from J, with 16 bases between. The CDR3 contains 16 residues. Per germline, CDR1 KGHSH and CDR2 LQKENI.

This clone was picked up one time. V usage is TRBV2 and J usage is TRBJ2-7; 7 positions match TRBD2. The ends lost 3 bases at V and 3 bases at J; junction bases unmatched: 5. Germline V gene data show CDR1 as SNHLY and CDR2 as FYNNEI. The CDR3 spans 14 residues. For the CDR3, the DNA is TGTGCCAGCAGTGAGGCGGGAGTGGGCTACGAGCAGTACTTC. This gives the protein CASSEAGVGYEQYF.

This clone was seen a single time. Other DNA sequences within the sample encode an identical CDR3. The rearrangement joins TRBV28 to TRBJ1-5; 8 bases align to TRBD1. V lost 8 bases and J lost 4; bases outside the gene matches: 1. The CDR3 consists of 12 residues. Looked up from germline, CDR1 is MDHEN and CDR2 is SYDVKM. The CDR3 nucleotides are TGTGCCAGCCGACAGGGGAATCAGCCCCAGCATTTT. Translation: CASRQGNQPQHF.

This chain's CDR3 is CASGTSGRGPSYEQYF. The CDR3 DNA is TGTGCCAGCGGGACTAGCGGGAGGGGACCCTCCTACGAGCAGTACTTC. The genes are TRBV28 and TRBJ2-7, with TRBD2 identical over 16 bases. The V gene's germline CDR1 is MDHEN and CDR2 SYDVKM. Trimming took 8 bases from V and 0 from J; bases not matched to a gene: 4. This CDR3 is built from 16 residues.

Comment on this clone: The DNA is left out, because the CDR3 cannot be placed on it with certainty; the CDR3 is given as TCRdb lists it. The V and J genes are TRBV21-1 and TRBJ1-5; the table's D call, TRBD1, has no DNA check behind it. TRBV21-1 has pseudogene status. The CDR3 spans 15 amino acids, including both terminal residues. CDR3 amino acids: CASSKVGTGNQPQHF.

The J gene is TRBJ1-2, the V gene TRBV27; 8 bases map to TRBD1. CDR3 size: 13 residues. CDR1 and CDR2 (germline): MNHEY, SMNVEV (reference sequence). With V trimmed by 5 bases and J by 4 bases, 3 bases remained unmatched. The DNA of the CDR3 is TGTGCCAGCAGTCACGGACAGGGCTATGGCTACACCTTC. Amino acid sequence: CASSHGQGYGYTF.

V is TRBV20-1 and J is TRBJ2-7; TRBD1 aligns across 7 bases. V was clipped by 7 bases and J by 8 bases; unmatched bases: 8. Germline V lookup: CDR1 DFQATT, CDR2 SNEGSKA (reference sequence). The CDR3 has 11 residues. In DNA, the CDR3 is TGCAGTGTCGGACAGGAGTGGAAGCAGTACTTC. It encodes CSVGQEWKQYF.

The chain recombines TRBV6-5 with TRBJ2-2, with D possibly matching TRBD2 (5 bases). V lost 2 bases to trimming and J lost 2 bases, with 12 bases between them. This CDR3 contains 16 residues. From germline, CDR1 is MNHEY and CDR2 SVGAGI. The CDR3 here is CASSYGRAQNTGELFF. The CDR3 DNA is TGTGCCAGCAGTTACGGGCGGGCCCAAAACACCGGGGAGCTGTTTTTT.